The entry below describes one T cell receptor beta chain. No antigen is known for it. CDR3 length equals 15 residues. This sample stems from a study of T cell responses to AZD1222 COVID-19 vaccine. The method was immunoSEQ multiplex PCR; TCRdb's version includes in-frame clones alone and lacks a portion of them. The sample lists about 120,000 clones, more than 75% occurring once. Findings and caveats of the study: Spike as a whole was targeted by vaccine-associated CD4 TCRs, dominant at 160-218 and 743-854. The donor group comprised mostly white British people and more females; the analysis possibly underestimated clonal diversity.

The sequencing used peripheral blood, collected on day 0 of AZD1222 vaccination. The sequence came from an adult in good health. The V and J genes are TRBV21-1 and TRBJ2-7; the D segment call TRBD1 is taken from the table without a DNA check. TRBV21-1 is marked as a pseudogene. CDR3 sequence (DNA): TGTGCCAGCACTACCGTTCAGGGGGCGAGCTACGAGCAGTACTTC. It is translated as CASTTVQGASYEQYF.